This TCR beta chain originates from a study of T cells in Graves' hyperthyroidism and ophthalmopathy. Looking at the study overall: Before any treatment, at initial diagnosis, peripheral blood was collected.

Authors of the study amplified TCR beta CDR3 regions from RNA transcripts. During a first-round RT-PCR of the TCR CDR3, the HTBI primer set was used. TCRdb called the multiplex PCR reads again in MiXCR, with one record for every CDR3 protein. The sample has a few hundred thousand distinct CDR3 sequences, roughly an eighth seen once. Germline lookup yields CDR1 LGHNA and CDR2 YSLEER. V was clipped by 0 bases and J by 3 bases, with 6 bases between them. The CDR3 extends over 15 amino acids. General study findings and limits: A 13 V-J model separated ophthalmopathy from stable hyperthyroidism.

Among the patients, aged 18 to 65, hyperthyroidism was newly diagnosed and had lasted under 2 months. Not enrolled were patients with uncontrolled infection, other autoimmune disease, pregnancy or lactation. This clonotype showed up just a few times. What it binds is not known. Specimen: blood. The chain carries TRBV4-3 and TRBJ2-6; D not resolved. The receptor comes from a woman in her late teens or twenties with Graves' hyperthyroidism. CDR3 in amino acids: CASSQDRIGANVLTF. CDR3 coding DNA: TGCGCCAGCAGCCAAGACAGGATTGGGGCCAACGTCCTGACTTTC.